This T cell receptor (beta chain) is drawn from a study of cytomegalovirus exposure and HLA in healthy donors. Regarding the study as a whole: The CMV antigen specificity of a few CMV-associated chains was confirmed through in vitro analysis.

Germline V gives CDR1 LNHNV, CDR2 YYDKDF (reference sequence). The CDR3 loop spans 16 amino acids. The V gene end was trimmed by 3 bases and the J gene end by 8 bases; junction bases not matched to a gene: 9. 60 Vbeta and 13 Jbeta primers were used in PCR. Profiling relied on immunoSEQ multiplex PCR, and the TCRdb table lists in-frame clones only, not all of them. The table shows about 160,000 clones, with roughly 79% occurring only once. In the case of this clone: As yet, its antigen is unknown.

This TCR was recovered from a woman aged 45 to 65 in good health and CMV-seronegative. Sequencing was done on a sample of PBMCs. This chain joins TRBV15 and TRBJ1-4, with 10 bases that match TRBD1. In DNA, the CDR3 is TGTGCCACCAGCAGTGGACAGGGGGGACGGGGGGAAAAACTGTTTTTT. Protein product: CATSSGQGGRGEKLFF. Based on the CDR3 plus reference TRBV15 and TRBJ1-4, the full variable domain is DAMVIQNPRYQVTQFGKPVTLSCSQTLNHNVMYWYQQKSSQAPKLLFHYYDKDFNNEADTPDNFQSRRPNTSFCFLDIRSPGLGDTAMYLCATSSGQGGRGEKLFFGSGTQLSVL.